These 25 T cell receptor beta chains were sequenced from one sample in a study of T cell repertoires and HLA-DP antigens. Using immunoSEQ multiplex PCR, the repertoire was profiled, and TCRdb retains in-frame clones only, with some absent. The repertoire holds about 73,000 clones, 80% seen once, with 1.6% in the top ten. No antigen has been identified for these receptors. The sequenced material came from CD4+ T cells from PBMCs. The source of these receptors is a man between 60 and 75 years old in good health and CMV-seronegative.

This clone has only a few counts. The genes are TRBV10-1 and TRBJ1-6; D possibly corresponds to TRBD1 (5 bases). The V end lost 5 bases, the J end lost 0 bases, and 17 bases lay between the germline ends. From germline, CDR1 is WNHNN and CDR2 SYGVQD (reference sequence). This CDR3 comprises 18 residues. The CDR3 nucleotides are TGCGCCAGCAGTACCAACGGGACCGTCCACTCCTATAATTCACCCCTCCACTTT. Translated: CASSTNGTVHSYNSPLHF.

The chain's CDR3 is CASSLGLATYNEQFF. For the CDR3, the DNA is TGTGCCAGCAGCTTAGGGCTAGCGACCTACAATGAGCAGTTCTTC. The chain links TRBV13 to TRBJ2-1, with D maybe TRBD2 (6 bases). The CDR3 loop spans 15 amino acids. Germline V lookup: CDR1 PRHDT, CDR2 FYEKMQ (reference sequence). V lost 0 bases, J lost 2 bases, and 8 bases lay in between.

The chain recombines TRBV14 with TRBJ2-1; TRBD2 is a possible D gene (5 bases). The germline V gene has CDR1 SGHDN and CDR2 FVKESK. Trimming left V 1 base short and J 0 bases short, with 13 bases between. There are 17 residues in the CDR3. CDR3 residues: CASSQGTGIRSYNEQFF. The CDR3 DNA reads as TGTGCCAGCAGCCAAGGGACGGGGATACGCTCCTACAATGAGCAGTTCTTC.

The chain combines TRBV5-1 with TRBJ2-3; TRBD1 might be the D (7 bases). V shed 0 bases and J shed 2 bases, with 10 bases lying between them. In germline, CDR1 is SGHRS, CDR2 YFSETQ. The CDR3 has 15 residues. The CDR3 bases are TGCGCCAGCAGCTTGGCAGGGGGACTCACAGATACGCAGTATTTT. Translation: CASSLAGGLTDTQYF.

This sequence joins TRBV5-4 and TRBJ1-1, with D hard to call. Germline CDR1 is SGHNT and CDR2 is YYREEE (reference sequence). The CDR3 has 14 amino acids. The V gene lost 4 bases and the J gene lost 3 bases, with 13 bases spanning the gap. The DNA for the CDR3 is TGTGCCAGCAGCCCTCCCCGGACTGACACTGAAGCTTTCTTT. Its translation: CASSPPRTDTEAFF.

J is TRBJ2-1 and V is TRBV13; 8 bases line up with TRBD2. The CDR3 runs to 15 residues. V was pared by 0 bases and J by 6 bases, with 4 bases of the junction left unmatched. Looked up from germline, CDR1 is PRHDT and CDR2 is FYEKMQ (reference sequence). This CDR3 reads CASSLGPGGVNEQFF. The CDR3 DNA is TGTGCCAGCAGCTTAGGGCCGGGGGGGGTCAATGAGCAGTTCTTC.

The chain employs TRBV30 and TRBJ2-3, with D hard to call. V lost 0 bases to trimming and J lost 0 bases, with 16 bases between them. The CDR3 is 17 amino acids. Germline lookup yields CDR1 GTSNPN and CDR2 SVGIG (reference sequence). CDR3 residues: CAWSVSRSIPSTDTQYF. The CDR3 DNA follows: TGTGCCTGGAGTGTCTCGCGGAGTATTCCTAGCACAGATACGCAGTATTTT. Full variable domain (outside the CDR3, taken from reference TRBV30 and TRBJ2-3): SQTIHQWPATLVQPVGSPLSLECTVEGTSNPNLYWYRQAAGRGLQLLFYSVGIGQISSEVPQNLSASRPQDRQFILSSKKLLLSDSGFYLCAWSVSRSIPSTDTQYFGPGTRLTVL.

This clone occurred once. The chain couples TRBV28 to TRBJ2-2; D is ambiguous. This CDR3 comprises 17 residues. Germline lookup yields CDR1 MDHEN and CDR2 SYDVKM. V was trimmed by 5 bases and J by 4 bases, leaving 20 bases between them. CDR3 residues: CASSPIGAPVGTGELFF. The DNA of the CDR3 is TGTGCCAGCAGTCCCATTGGAGCCCCAGTAGGCACCGGGGAGCTGTTTTTT. The full variable domain, completed using reference TRBV28 and TRBJ2-2, is DVKVTQSSRYLVKRTGEKVFLECVQDMDHENMFWYRQDPGLGLRLIYFSYDVKMKEKGDIPEGYSVSREKKERFSLILESASTNQTSMYLCASSPIGAPVGTGELFFGEGSRLTVL.

This chain joins TRBV6-1 and TRBJ1-5; TRBD1 is a possible D gene (5 bases). Looked up from germline, CDR1 is MNHNS and CDR2 is SASEGT. Trimming removed 1 base from V and 6 bases from J, with 10 bases in between. The CDR3 extends over 14 amino acids. CDR3 DNA sequence: TGTGCCAGCAGTGAAGTGGGGCGCGTTCAGCCCCAGCATTTT. Translating it yields CASSEVGRVQPQHF.

The chain couples TRBV5-1 to TRBJ1-2; maybe TRBD1 (5 bases). V lost 6 bases and J lost 6, with 18 bases in between. This CDR3 is 14 amino acids long. CDR1 is SGHRS, CDR2 YFSETQ, per germline. CDR3 loop: CASTFRDGKDGYTF. For the CDR3, the DNA is TGCGCCAGCACCTTCCGGGACGGAAAGGATGGCTACACCTTC. Full variable domain (remainder filled in from reference TRBV5-1 and TRBJ1-2): KAGVTQTPRYLIKTRGQQVTLSCSPISGHRSVSWYQQTPGQGLQFLFEYFSETQRNKGNFPGRFSGRQFSNSRSEMNVSTLELGDSALYLCASTFRDGKDGYTFGSGTRLTVV.

The chain is built from TRBV15 and TRBJ1-5; D is perhaps TRBD1 (6 bases). The CDR3 has 15 amino acids. Germline-derived CDR1 and CDR2 are LNHNV and YYDKDF (reference sequence). V was trimmed by 6 bases and J by 4 bases, leaving 16 bases between them. In DNA form, the CDR3 reads TGTGCCACCAGTCGGGGGGGCGGTGCGAATCAGCCCCAGCATTTT. Its translation is CATSRGGGANQPQHF.

This clone appeared a few times. The genes are TRBV18 and TRBJ2-7; possible D gene TRBD1, 6 bases. This CDR3 comprises 15 residues. Between the trimmed V and J ends, which lost 3 bases and 5 bases, there was a span of 17 bases. Germline V gene lookup returns CDR1 KGHSH and CDR2 LQKENI. CDR3 nucleotides: TGTGCCAGCTCACCTAGGGCCAATGGGGGCCACGAGCAGTACGTC. As protein: CASSPRANGGHEQYV.

The V gene is TRBV10-2, the J gene TRBJ2-7, with TRBD1 identical over 9 bases. The CDR3 is 13 amino acids. V shed 8 bases, J shed 5 bases, and the junction held 7 bases outside the gene matches. Germline CDR1 is WSHSY and CDR2 is SAAADI. CDR3 in DNA: TGCGCCAGCGTTCCAGGACAGGGGAACGAGCAGTACTTC. This codes for CASVPGQGNEQYF.

This clone was recorded only once. This rearrangement joins TRBV11-3 to TRBJ1-1; the match to TRBD1 covers 8 bases. The CDR3 length is 12 residues. The J segment lost 9 bases and the V segment lost 5 bases, leaving 5 bases of the junction unmatched. Germline CDR1 SGHNT, CDR2 YENEEA. CDR3 nucleotides: TGTGCCAGCAGCCGTGACAGGGGAAAAGCTTTCTTT. It translates to CASSRDRGKAFF.

The V and J genes are TRBV4-2 and TRBJ2-3; no definite D call. Germline CDR1 LGHNA, CDR2 YNFKEQ. CDR3 length equals 14 residues. V was pared by 1 base and J by 8 bases, with 13 bases between. CDR3 in amino acids: CASSQGGLDATQYF. In DNA form, the CDR3 reads TGTGCCAGCAGCCAAGGAGGATTAGACGCTACGCAGTATTTT.

The gene calls are TRBV19 and TRBJ2-1, with 8 bases that match TRBD2. The J segment lost 5 bases and the V segment lost 3 bases, leaving 3 bases of the junction unmatched. Per germline, CDR1 LNHDA and CDR2 SQIVND (reference sequence). This CDR3 spans 14 amino acids. DNA of the CDR3: TGTGCCAGTAGTATGCAAGCGGGGGACAATGAGCAGTTCTTC. Translation: CASSMQAGDNEQFF.

Only a few counts were recorded for this clone. Other DNA sequences in this sample translate to the same CDR3. V is TRBV6-6 and J is TRBJ1-1; D is perhaps TRBD1 (6 bases). CDR1 is MNHNY and CDR2 is SVGAGI in the germline V gene (reference sequence). V gave up 5 bases and J gave up 6 bases, with 13 bases separating them. The CDR3 sequence is 13 residues long. CDR3 region: CASSQTGGAEAFF. For the CDR3, the DNA is TGTGCCAGCAGTCAGACGGGGGGCGCTGAAGCTTTCTTT.

The gene calls are TRBV7-9 and TRBJ1-2; 7 nucleotides align to TRBD1. CDR1 and CDR2 from the germline V gene are SEHNR and FQNEAQ (reference sequence). This CDR3 has 15 amino acids. The V gene end was trimmed by 5 bases and the J gene end by 6 bases; junction bases not matched to a gene: 12. CDR3 sequence (DNA): TGTGCCAGCAGCCTCGACCAGGGGGAGATCGATGGCTACACCTTC. This codes for CASSLDQGEIDGYTF.

The chain has TRBV9 and TRBJ2-3, with 8 nucleotides matching TRBD2. The CDR3 length is 18 residues. Germline V gene data show CDR1 as SGDLS and CDR2 as YYNGEE. The junction had 9 bases not matched to a gene; V was cut back by 0 bases and J by 0 bases. The CDR3 reads CASSVDVGQRESTDTQYF. CDR3 DNA: TGTGCCAGCAGCGTAGATGTAGGCCAGCGGGAGAGCACAGATACGCAGTATTTT.

The rearrangement links TRBV6-5 to TRBJ2-1; a possible D gene is TRBD2 (6 bases). This CDR3 has 15 amino acids. From germline, CDR1 is MNHEY and CDR2 SVGAGI. With 6 bases removed from V and 4 bases from J, the gap between germline ends came to 16 bases. The CDR3 nucleotides read TGTGCCAGCAGCTTCGACCAGGAGGGTTACAATGAGCAGTTCTTC. This translates into CASSFDQEGYNEQFF.

The chain links TRBV30 to TRBJ1-6, with D perhaps matching TRBD1 (5 bases). This CDR3 has 15 residues. Germline V gene lookup returns CDR1 GTSNPN and CDR2 SVGIG (reference sequence). V lost 1 base and J lost 3, with 10 bases in between. CDR3 coding DNA: TGTGCCTGGAGTGCCCGGACAAACTATAATTCACCCCTCCACTTT. This translates into CAWSARTNYNSPLHF.

This chain joins TRBV5-1 and TRBJ2-2, with D perhaps matching TRBD2 (5 bases). Germline V lookup: CDR1 SGHRS, CDR2 YFSETQ. Trimming stripped 4 bases from V and 2 bases from J, with 9 bases between. This CDR3 region has 14 residues. For the CDR3, the DNA is TGCGCCAGCAGCGACGGGATAAACACCGGGGAGCTGTTTTTT. Amino acids: CASSDGINTGELFF.

The J gene is TRBJ2-7, the V gene TRBV28; 9 bases line up with TRBD1. Germline values: CDR1 MDHEN, CDR2 SYDVKM. The CDR3 is 16 residues long. V shed 1 base and J 5 bases; nucleotides not matched to a gene: 9. CDR3 sequence (DNA): TGTGCCAGCAGTTTATCGACGGGACAGGGTTTTGACGAGCAGTACTTC. Translated, it gives CASSLSTGQGFDEQYF. Filled out from reference TRBV28 and TRBJ2-7, the complete variable domain reads DVKVTQSSRYLVKRTGEKVFLECVQDMDHENMFWYRQDPGLGLRLIYFSYDVKMKEKGDIPEGYSVSREKKERFSLILESASTNQTSMYLCASSLSTGQGFDEQYFGPGTRLTVT.

The V and J genes are TRBV5-1 and TRBJ2-3, with D possibly TRBD2 on 7 matching bases. The CDR3 totals 15 residues. Per germline, CDR1 SGHRS and CDR2 YFSETQ. The V gene lost 6 bases and the J gene lost 6 bases, with 20 bases spanning the gap. The CDR3 loop reads CASTPRGGAEDTQYF. As DNA, the CDR3 is TGCGCCAGCACCCCTAGGGGGGGGGCCGAGGATACGCAGTATTTT.

The table lists this clone with a few counts. This chain links TRBV5-5 with TRBJ1-6; 8 bases map to TRBD1. The CDR3 sequence is 15 residues long. The trim removed 4 bases at V and 9 bases at J, leaving 9 bases unmatched. Germline V gene lookup returns CDR1 SGHKS and CDR2 YYEKEE (reference sequence). The CDR3, as DNA: TGTGCCAGCAGCCCGAGACAGGGGTTCTCTTCACCCCTCCACTTT. This translates into CASSPRQGFSSPLHF. Together with reference TRBV5-5 and TRBJ1-6, the CDR3 gives the full variable domain: DAGVTQSPTHLIKTRGQQVTLRCSPISGHKSVSWYQQVLGQGPQFIFQYYEKEERGRGNFPDRFSARQFPNYSSELNVNALLLGDSALYLCASSPRQGFSSPLHFGNGTRLTVT.